These T cell receptor beta chains were read from a single sample in a study of blood T cell repertoires in COVID-19. Produced via immunoSEQ multiplex PCR; TCRdb's table is partial and in-frame only. The sample consists of a few hundred thousand clones, approximately 83% of them appearing once. Material: peripheral blood. These receptors were taken from a man younger than 40 who had recovered from COVID-19. Both conserved end residues are part of each CDR3. The order of the fields is CDR3 protein, V gene, J gene.

CDR3: CASSSAGSAGELFF; V: TRBV11-2; J: TRBJ2-2
CDR3: CASSLDRVAGGAGTQYF; V: TRBV7-2; J: TRBJ2-5
CDR3: CASSQVGGRGGVSYNEQFF; V: TRBV4-1; J: TRBJ2-1
CDR3: CASQGLAGGFDEQFF; V: TRBV28; J: TRBJ2-1
CDR3: CASSAGTATNEKLFF; V: TRBV19; J: TRBJ1-4
CDR3: CASSQALGGAGTGELFF; V: TRBV4-2; J: TRBJ2-2
CDR3: CASSVEGQGYEQYF; V: TRBV9; J: TRBJ2-7
CDR3: CALSPTSGGARAQYF; V: TRBV2; J: TRBJ2-3
CDR3: CASSDPRGYGYTF; V: TRBV9; J: TRBJ1-2
CDR3: CASSQLRKPDSPLHF; V: TRBV4-1; J: TRBJ1-6
CDR3: CASRDLQGNEQFF; V: TRBV19; J: TRBJ2-1
CDR3: CASSPQDENTEAFF; V: TRBV18; J: TRBJ1-1
CDR3: CASSRSYNEQFF; V: TRBV5-5; J: TRBJ2-1
CDR3: CSVEGSGHVEAFF; V: TRBV29-1; J: TRBJ1-1
CDR3: CASSLLYNSGNTIYF; V: TRBV5-1; J: TRBJ1-3
CDR3: CATRRGNQPQHF; V: TRBV2; J: TRBJ1-5
CDR3: CASSIPAGSYGYTF; V: TRBV19; J: TRBJ1-2
CDR3: CASSLALAGGPNEQFF; V: TRBV5-1; J: TRBJ2-1
CDR3: CASSLGGLGVQIHF; V: TRBV27; J: TRBJ1-6
CDR3: CATARQGGGTQYF; V: TRBV4-1; J: TRBJ2-5
CDR3: CASSTELSGANVLTF; V: TRBV19; J: TRBJ2-6
CDR3: CASSVLGGNTEAFF; V: TRBV28; J: TRBJ1-1
CDR3: CASSPTGLSYNEQFF; V: TRBV5-4; J: TRBJ2-1
CDR3: CASSISGTGNYGYTF; V: TRBV19; J: TRBJ1-2
CDR3: CASSVRGESVGEAFF; V: TRBV2; J: TRBJ1-1
CDR3: CASSRTDREGDTQYF; V: TRBV18; J: TRBJ2-3
CDR3: CASSLVTAAEVYEQYF; V: TRBV5-1; J: TRBJ2-7
CDR3: CASTRQMNTEAFF; V: TRBV19; J: TRBJ1-1
CDR3: CASSPGGGQINIQYF; V: TRBV18; J: TRBJ2-4
CDR3: CASGETGPGNTIYF; V: TRBV19; J: TRBJ1-3
CDR3: CASGEEQPQHF; V: TRBV19; J: TRBJ1-5
CDR3: CASSEFPVKNIQYF; V: TRBV6-1; J: TRBJ2-4
CDR3: CASSEEDRRAFF; V: TRBV6-1; J: TRBJ1-1
CDR3: CASRRNGDSSNSPLHF; V: TRBV13; J: TRBJ1-6
CDR3: CASGSGGSPLHF; V: TRBV6-5; J: TRBJ1-6
CDR3: CASSQDRHRGRRNEQYF; V: TRBV4-2; J: TRBJ2-7
CDR3: CASSLPGQLLLYGYTF; V: TRBV7-8; J: TRBJ1-2
CDR3: CASSDSYRATDTQYF; V: TRBV2; J: TRBJ2-3
CDR3: CSVESLTGEFF; V: TRBV29-1; J: TRBJ2-1
CDR3: CASSYRGLYGYTF; V: TRBV27; J: TRBJ1-2
CDR3: CASGPLAADNEQFF; V: TRBV12-5; J: TRBJ2-1
CDR3: CASSQEGDRGTYEQYF; V: TRBV14; J: TRBJ2-7
CDR3: CASSWAKDEQFF; V: TRBV19; J: TRBJ2-1
CDR3: CASRARGTGNTIYF; V: TRBV27; J: TRBJ1-3
CDR3: CASSEVGVRQPQHF; V: TRBV6-1; J: TRBJ1-5
CDR3: CASSRDSMNTEAFF; V: TRBV3-1/TRBV3-2; J: TRBJ1-1
CDR3: CASSVGRLAGSTDTQYF; V: TRBV5-1; J: TRBJ2-3
CDR3: CAIGGPEAPSGELFF; V: TRBV10-3; J: TRBJ2-2
CDR3: CASSPSGVTEAFF; V: TRBV12-3/TRBV12-4; J: TRBJ1-1
CDR3: CASSLQPSRQRNRVTDTQYF; V: TRBV27; J: TRBJ2-3
CDR3: CASSHPGTGRSEQYF; V: TRBV4-1; J: TRBJ2-7
CDR3: CASSLDRVGTEAFF; V: TRBV5-1; J: TRBJ1-1
CDR3: CASSYRFGPGVLGSPLHF; V: TRBV7-9; J: TRBJ1-6
CDR3: CAISPFSGLAAEQFF; V: TRBV10-3; J: TRBJ2-1
CDR3: CASTPGTVSYEQYF; V: TRBV2; J: TRBJ2-7
CDR3: CATLGAPGHWQPQHF; V: TRBV28; J: TRBJ1-5
CDR3: CASSESLAKDTQYF; V: TRBV10-1; J: TRBJ2-3
CDR3: CAISESRDRQDTQYF; V: TRBV10-3; J: TRBJ2-3
CDR3: CASSDGQSPIYF; V: TRBV25-1; J: TRBJ1-3